Sequencing of this T cell receptor beta chain was carried out in a study of control samples from healthy donors and cancer patients (dated by TCRdb to 2018 to 2020). Between the V and J ends, shortened by 0 bases and 6 bases respectively, the junction contains 9 bases. The germline V gene provides CDR1 MNHEY and CDR2 SVGEGT. Inclusive of the bounding cysteine and phenylalanine, the CDR3 is 15 residues long. Only the CDR3 DNA is retained, 45 bases long and in frame from the first base. The library was obtained by the immunoSEQ multiplex PCR assay. Imported from immuneACCESS, the table was reduced by TCRdb to in-frame sequences with V and J called. These copies leave out some clones; in studies compared against another copy, an unresolved V gene accounts for under half, and the cause of the remainder is not known. The sample includes 150,000 to 200,000 clones, with around 89% observed a single time. The ten largest clonotypes hold about 1.4% of the sample.

To note about this clone: Its antigen remains unidentified. The input lacks base qualities; no much larger clone sits a single base away.

The origin of this receptor is a woman aged 50 to 60 in good health. The chain is encoded by TRBV6-2 or TRBV6-3 joined to TRBJ1-6, and possibly TRBD1, on 5 matching bases. The specimen sequenced was blood. The CDR3 is CASSYSSQANSPLHF. The DNA sequence reads TGTGCCAGCAGTTACTCGTCACAGGCTAATTCACCCCTCCACTTT.